This record looks at one T cell receptor beta chain sequence and its context. This entry comes from a study of blood T cells in healthy people across ages. The CDR3 extends over 14 amino acids. Germline CDR1 reads LNHDA; CDR2 reads SQIVND (reference sequence). Germline trimming cut 5 bases from V and 8 bases from J; bases unmatched to any gene: 8. Sample-barcoded 5' priming and a J-beta primer mix drove a second PCR of roughly 6 to 12 cycles. Each CDR3 protein is one row after TCRdb ran MiXCR on the 5' RACE reads. The sample records around 1,000,000 distinct CDR3 sequences, around 27% being singletons. This sample was shared with a second study, whose subject was T cells of mothers and their children.

Sequencing input: blood. The origin of this receptor is a girl aged 2 to 10 in good health. The chain uses TRBV19 and TRBJ1-5; 8 bases fit TRBD1. Here the CDR3 DNA reads TGTGCCAGTAGTGACAGGGGCTCTTCAGAGCCCCAGCATTTT. It translates to CASSDRGSSEPQHF.